The rows below give T cell receptor beta chains drawn from one sample of a study of T cells in Graves' hyperthyroidism and ophthalmopathy. TCRdb independently ran MiXCR on the multiplex PCR reads; one entry per CDR3 protein. The sample yields around 350,000 distinct CDR3 sequences, 15% to 20% seen once. The sample comprised blood. The source of these receptors is a woman younger than 35 with Graves' hyperthyroidism. Both conserved end residues are part of each CDR3. Fields, in order: D gene, J gene, clone size, V gene, CDR3 protein, CDR3 DNA. A D gene is named only where the DNA matches it firmly. Clone size, where shown, is once, few, many, or a class for clones that have expanded.

TRBD2	TRBJ2-7	.	TRBV12-3/TRBV12-4	CASSPPGSGRVEQYF	TGTGCCAGCAGCCCTCCAGGTAGCGGGCGCGTGGAGCAGTACTTC
.	TRBJ2-5	many	TRBV24-1	CATSERRDVKTQYF	TGTGCCACCAGTGAGCGCCGGGACGTTAAGACCCAGTACTTC
TRBD1	TRBJ2-7	many	TRBV2	CASSGVRRQGLNEQYF	TGTGCCAGCAGTGGGGTCCGGAGACAGGGGCTTAACGAGCAGTACTTC
TRBD1	TRBJ1-2	many	TRBV6-1	CASSQKWTGGGGYTF	TGTGCCAGCAGTCAAAAATGGACAGGGGGCGGTGGCTACACCTTC
.	TRBJ1-3	.	TRBV5-1	CASSTGTEGNTIYF	TGCGCCAGCAGTACCGGGACGGAAGGAAACACCATATATTTT
.	TRBJ1-6	.	TRBV19	CASSFPRAGANSPLHF	TGTGCCAGTAGTTTCCCGCGGGCCGGGGCGAATTCACCCCTCCACTTT
.	TRBJ1-2	many	TRBV25-1	CASFAKTPHYGYTF	TGTGCCAGCTTTGCGAAAACACCTCACTATGGCTACACCTTC
.	TRBJ1-5	many	TRBV6-2/TRBV6-3	CASSYSGGTDQPQHF	TGTGCCAGCAGTTACTCAGGGGGGACGGATCAGCCCCAGCATTTT
TRBD1	TRBJ1-2	few	TRBV2	CASSMTGGAYGYTF	TGTGCCAGCAGTATGACAGGGGGCGCCTATGGCTACACCTTC
.	TRBJ2-7	many	TRBV15	CATSGDGTYEQYF	TGTGCCACCAGCGGGGACGGCACCTACGAGCAGTACTTC